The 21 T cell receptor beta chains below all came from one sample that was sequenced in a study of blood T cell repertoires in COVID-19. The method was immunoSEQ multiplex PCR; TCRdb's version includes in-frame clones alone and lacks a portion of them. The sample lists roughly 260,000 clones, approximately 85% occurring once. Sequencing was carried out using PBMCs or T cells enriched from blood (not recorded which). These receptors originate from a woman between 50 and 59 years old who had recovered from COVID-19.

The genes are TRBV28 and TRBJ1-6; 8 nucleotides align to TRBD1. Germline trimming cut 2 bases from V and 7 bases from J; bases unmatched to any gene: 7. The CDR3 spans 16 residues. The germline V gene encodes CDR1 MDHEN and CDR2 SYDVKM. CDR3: CASSLPLTGGNSPLHF. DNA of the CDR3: TGTGCCAGCAGTTTACCCCTCACAGGGGGGAATTCACCCCTCCACTTT. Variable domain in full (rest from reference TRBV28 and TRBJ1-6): DVKVTQSSRYLVKRTGEKVFLECVQDMDHENMFWYRQDPGLGLRLIYFSYDVKMKEKGDIPEGYSVSREKKERFSLILESASTNQTSMYLCASSLPLTGGNSPLHFGNGTRLTVT.

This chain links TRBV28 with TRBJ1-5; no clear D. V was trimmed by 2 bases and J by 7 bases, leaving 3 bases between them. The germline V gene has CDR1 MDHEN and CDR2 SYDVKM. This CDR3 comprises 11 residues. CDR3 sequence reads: CASSLQQPQHF. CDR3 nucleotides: TGTGCCAGCAGTTTACAACAGCCCCAGCATTTT.

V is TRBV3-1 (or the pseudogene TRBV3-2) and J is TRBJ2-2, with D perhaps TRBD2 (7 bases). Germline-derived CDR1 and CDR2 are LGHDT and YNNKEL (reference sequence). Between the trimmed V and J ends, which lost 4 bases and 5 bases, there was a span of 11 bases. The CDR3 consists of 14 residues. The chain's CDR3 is CASSLQGGTGELFF. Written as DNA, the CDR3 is TGTGCCAGCAGCCTACAGGGAGGGACCGGGGAGCTGTTTTTT.

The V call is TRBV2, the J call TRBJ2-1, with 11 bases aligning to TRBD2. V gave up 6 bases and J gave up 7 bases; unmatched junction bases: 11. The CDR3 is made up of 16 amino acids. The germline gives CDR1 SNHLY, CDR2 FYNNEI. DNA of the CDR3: TGTGCCAGCAGACCCCGGACTAGCGGGTTTTTTAATGAGCAGTTCTTC. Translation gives CASRPRTSGFFNEQFF.

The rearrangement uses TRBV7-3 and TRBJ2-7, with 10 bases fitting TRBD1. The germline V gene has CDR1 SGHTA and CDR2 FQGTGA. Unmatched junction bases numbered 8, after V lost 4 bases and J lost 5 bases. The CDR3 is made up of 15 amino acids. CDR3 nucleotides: TGTGCCAGCAGCTGGGCGGGACAGGGGCAAAACGAGCAGTACTTC. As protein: CASSWAGQGQNEQYF.

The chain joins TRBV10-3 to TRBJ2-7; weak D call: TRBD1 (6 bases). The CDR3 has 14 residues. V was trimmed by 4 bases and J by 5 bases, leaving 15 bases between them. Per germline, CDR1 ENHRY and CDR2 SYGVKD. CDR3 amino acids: CAISAGRGMDEQYF. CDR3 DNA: TGTGCCATCAGTGCAGGCAGGGGAATGGACGAGCAGTACTTC.

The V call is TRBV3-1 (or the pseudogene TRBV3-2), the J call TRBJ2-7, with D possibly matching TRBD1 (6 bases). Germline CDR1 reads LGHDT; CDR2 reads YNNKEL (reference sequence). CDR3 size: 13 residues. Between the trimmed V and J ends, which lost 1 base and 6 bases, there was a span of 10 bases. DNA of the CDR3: TGTGCCAGCAGCCAAGGTCCCAGGGGCGAGCAGTACTTC. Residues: CASSQGPRGEQYF.

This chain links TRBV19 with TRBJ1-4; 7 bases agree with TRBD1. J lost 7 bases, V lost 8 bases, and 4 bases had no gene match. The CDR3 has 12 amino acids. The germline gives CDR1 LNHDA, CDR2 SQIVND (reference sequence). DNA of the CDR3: TGTGCCAGTTCCGACAGGGTTGAAAAACTGTTTTTT. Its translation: CASSDRVEKLFF.

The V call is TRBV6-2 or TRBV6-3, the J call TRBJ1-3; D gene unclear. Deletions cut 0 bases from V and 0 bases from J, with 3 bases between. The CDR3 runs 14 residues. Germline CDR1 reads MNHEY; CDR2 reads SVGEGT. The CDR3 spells CASSYSSSGNTIYF. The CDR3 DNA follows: TGTGCCAGCAGTTACTCGAGCTCTGGAAACACCATATATTTT.

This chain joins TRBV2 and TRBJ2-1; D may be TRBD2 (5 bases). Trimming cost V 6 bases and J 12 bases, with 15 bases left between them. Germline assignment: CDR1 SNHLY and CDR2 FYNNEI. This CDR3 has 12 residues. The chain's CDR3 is CASRDTSMRQFF. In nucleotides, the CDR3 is TGTGCCAGCAGGGATACTAGTATGCGGCAGTTCTTC.

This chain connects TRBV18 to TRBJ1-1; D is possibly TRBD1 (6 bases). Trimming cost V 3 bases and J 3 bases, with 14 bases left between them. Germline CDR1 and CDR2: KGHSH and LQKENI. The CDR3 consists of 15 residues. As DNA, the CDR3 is TGTGCCAGCTCACCGTCAAAGGGGGTGTACACTGAAGCTTTCTTT. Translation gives CASSPSKGVYTEAFF.

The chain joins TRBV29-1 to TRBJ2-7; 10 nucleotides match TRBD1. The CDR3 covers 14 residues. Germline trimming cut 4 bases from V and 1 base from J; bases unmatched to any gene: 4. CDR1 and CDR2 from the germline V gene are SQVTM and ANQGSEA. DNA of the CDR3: TGCAGCGTTGGTGGGACAGGGGCATCCTACGAGCAGTACTTC. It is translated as CSVGGTGASYEQYF.

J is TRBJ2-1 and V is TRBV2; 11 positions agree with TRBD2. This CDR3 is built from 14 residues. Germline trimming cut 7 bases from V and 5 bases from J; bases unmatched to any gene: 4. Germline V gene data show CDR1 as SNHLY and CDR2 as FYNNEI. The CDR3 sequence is CASKGTSGDNEQFF. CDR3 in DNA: TGTGCCAGCAAAGGGACTAGCGGAGACAATGAGCAGTTCTTC.

DNA of the CDR3: TGTGCCAGCTCACCACCCACCGGGAGAGATAGCAATCAGCCCCAGCATTTT. This translates into CASSPPTGRDSNQPQHF. The gene calls are TRBV18 and TRBJ1-5; D is undetermined. V shed 0 bases and J shed 0 bases, with 12 bases lying between them. This CDR3 spans 17 amino acids. Germline-derived CDR1 and CDR2 are KGHSH and LQKENI.

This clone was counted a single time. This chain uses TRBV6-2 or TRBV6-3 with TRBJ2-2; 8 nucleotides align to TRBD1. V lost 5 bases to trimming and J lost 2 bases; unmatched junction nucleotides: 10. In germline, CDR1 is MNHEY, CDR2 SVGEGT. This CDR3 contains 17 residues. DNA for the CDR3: TGTGCCAGCAGTCTATCCGGACAGGGAGGTAACACCGGGGAGCTGTTTTTT. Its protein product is CASSLSGQGGNTGELFF.

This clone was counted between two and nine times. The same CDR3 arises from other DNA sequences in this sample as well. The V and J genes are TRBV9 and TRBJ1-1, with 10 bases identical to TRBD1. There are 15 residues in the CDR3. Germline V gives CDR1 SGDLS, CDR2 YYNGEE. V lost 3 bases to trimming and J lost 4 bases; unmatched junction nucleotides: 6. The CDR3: CASSATGQGSTEAFF. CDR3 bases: TGTGCCAGCAGCGCAACGGGACAGGGGAGCACTGAAGCTTTCTTT.

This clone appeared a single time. The CDR3 region is CASSQDLGASTDTQYF. The CDR3 nucleotides are TGTGCCAGCAGCCAAGATCTAGGGGCTAGCACAGATACGCAGTATTTT. V and J are TRBV3-1 (or the pseudogene TRBV3-2) and TRBJ2-3, with a weak D call TRBD1 (5 bases). Trimming took off 0 bases at V and 0 bases at J, with 10 bases between the two ends. Germline CDR1 is LGHDT and CDR2 is YNNKEL (reference sequence). The length of the CDR3 is 16 residues.

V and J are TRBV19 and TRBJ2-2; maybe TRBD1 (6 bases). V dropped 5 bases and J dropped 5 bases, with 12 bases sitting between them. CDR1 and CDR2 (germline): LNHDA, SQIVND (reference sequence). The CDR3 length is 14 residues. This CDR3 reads CASSPEGVTGELFF. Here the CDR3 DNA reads TGTGCCAGTAGTCCCGAGGGGGTTACCGGGGAGCTGTTTTTT.

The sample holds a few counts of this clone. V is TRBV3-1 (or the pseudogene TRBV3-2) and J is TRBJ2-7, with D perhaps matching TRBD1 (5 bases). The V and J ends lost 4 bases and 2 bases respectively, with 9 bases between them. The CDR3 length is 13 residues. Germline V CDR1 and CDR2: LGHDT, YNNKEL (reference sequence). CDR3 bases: TGTGCCAGCAGCCGAATGACAGCCTACGAGCAGTACTTC. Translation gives CASSRMTAYEQYF.

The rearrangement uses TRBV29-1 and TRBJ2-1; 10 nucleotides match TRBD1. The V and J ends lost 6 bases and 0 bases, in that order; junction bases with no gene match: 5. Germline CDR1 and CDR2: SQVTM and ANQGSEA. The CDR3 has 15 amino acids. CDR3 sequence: CSVQGTGVSYNEQFF. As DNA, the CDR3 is TGCAGCGTCCAGGGGACAGGGGTCTCCTACAATGAGCAGTTCTTC.

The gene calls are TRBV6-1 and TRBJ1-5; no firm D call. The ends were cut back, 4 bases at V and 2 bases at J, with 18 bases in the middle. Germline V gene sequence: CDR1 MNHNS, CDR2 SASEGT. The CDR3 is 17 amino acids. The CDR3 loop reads CASSVDGLRRRNQPQHF. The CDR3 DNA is TGTGCCAGCAGTGTCGACGGACTACGGCGACGCAATCAGCCCCAGCATTTT.